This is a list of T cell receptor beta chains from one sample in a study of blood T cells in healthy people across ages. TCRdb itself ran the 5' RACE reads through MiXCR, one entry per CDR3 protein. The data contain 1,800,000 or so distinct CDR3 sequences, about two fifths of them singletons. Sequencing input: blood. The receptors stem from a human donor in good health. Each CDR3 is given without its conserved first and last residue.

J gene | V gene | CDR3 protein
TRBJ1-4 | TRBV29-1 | SVEVVEKLF
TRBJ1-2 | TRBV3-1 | ASSQEYRGPGHHYGYT
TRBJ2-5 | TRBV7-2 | ASSLWSGVETQY
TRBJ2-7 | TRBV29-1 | SVETGGPYEQY
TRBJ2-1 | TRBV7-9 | ASSPRGSGGAGEQF
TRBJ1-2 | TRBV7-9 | ASSRRSLYGYT
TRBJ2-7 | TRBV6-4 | ASSDQTGDSYEQY
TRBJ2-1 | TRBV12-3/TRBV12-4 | ASSSLAVPYNEQF
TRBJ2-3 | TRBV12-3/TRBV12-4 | ASSYIADTQY
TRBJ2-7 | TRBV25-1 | ASRGPRDYEQY
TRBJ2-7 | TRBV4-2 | ASSQDAGSNYEQY
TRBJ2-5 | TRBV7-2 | ASSLVYLETQY
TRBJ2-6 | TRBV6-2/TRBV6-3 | ASSPTITGANVLT
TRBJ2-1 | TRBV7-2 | ASSLYAPNYNEQF
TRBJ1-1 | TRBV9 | ASSPRWGPNTEAF
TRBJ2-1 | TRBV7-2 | ASSWGQGVYNEQF
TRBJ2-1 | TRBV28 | ASTLGGSGDEQF
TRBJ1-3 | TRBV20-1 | SATRDAGNTIY
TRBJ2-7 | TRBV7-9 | ASSYEWDYEQY
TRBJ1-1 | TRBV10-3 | AISEEGQGRTEAF
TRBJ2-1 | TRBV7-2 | ASSYFSYNEQF
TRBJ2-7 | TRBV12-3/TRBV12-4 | ASSPTSFGEQY
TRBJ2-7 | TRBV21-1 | ASSKVKDYEQY
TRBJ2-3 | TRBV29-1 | SVVGLRPTDTQY
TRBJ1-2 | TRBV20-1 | SADLWGYGSGYT
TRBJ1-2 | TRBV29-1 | SVVPGTGGYGYT
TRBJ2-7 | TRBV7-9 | ASSSQGGGPYEQY
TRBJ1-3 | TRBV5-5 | ASSLISRRSGNTIY
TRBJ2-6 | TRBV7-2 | ASSSRRSGANVLT
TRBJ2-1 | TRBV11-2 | ASSWGGLNEQF
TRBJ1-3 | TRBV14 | ASSRIFGNTIY
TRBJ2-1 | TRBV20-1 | SATPFQRGGYNEQF
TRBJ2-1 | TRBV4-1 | ASSQVGGVRNEQF
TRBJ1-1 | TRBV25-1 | ASRGQGWTEAF
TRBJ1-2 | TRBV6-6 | ASSYWTGNYGYT
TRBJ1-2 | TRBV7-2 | ASSYQQGFNYGYT
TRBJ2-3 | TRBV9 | ASSGNTDTQY
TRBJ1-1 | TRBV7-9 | ASSLERGLVSEAF
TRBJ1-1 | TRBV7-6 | ASNYGRRPGEAF
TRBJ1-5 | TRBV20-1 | SASWTGNYNQPQH
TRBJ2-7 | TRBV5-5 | ASSSRPIVNSYEQY
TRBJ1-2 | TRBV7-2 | ASSLTGGFGYGYT
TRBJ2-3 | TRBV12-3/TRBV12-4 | ASSPRGAGASTDTQY
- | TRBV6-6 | ASSYTLVGDRAEQY
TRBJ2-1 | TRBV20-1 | SAKGPGQGFNEQF
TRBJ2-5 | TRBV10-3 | AIRSQETQY
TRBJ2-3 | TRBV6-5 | ASSYSKRGSTDTQY
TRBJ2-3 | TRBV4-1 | ASSQDVLRVNTDTQY
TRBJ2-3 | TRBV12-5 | ASGLKRAAGLTDTQY
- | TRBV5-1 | ASSFYREGEQY
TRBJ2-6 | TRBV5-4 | ASSSLLDRVGSGANVLT
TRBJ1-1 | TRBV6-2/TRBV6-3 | ASSFSFRRLGPYTEAF